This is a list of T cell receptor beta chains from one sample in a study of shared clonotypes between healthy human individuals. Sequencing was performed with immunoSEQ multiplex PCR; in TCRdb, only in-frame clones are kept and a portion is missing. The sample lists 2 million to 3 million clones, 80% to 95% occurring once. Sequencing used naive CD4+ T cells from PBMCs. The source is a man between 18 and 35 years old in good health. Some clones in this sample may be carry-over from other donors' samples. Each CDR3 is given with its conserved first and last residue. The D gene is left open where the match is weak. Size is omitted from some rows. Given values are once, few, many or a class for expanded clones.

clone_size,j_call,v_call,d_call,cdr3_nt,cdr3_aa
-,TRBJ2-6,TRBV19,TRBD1,TGTGCCAGTAGTATAGGCAGGGGGCAAGGGGCCAACGTCCTGACTTTC,CASSIGRGQGANVLTF
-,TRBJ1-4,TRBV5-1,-,TGCGCCAGCAGCTTGGGAGGATCGGGGTTAGCTAATGAAAAACTGTTTTTT,CASSLGGSGLANEKLFF
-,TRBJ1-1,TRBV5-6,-,TGTGCCAGCAGCTTCGGGGGTTCCATGAACACTGAAGCTTTCTTT,CASSFGGSMNTEAFF
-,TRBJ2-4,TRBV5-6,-,TGTGCCAGCAGCGTGCGGACAGATCTAGCCAAAAACATTCAGTACTTC,CASSVRTDLAKNIQYF
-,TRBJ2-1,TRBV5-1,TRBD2,TGCGCCAGCAGCTCTCCCCATTTGCGGGAGCTGGTCAATGAGCAGTTCTTC,CASSSPHLRELVNEQFF
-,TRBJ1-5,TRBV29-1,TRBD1,TGCAGCGTCCGGACAGGGACGAGCAATCAGCCCCAGCATTTT,CSVRTGTSNQPQHF
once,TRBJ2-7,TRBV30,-,TGTGCCTGGAGTGTCTTAGGGACTGCACCCTACGAGCAGTACTTC,CAWSVLGTAPYEQYF
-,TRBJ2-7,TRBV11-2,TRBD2,TGTGCCAGCAGCTTTAGACTAGCGGGAGTCGAGCAGTACTTC,CASSFRLAGVEQYF
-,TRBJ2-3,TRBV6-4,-,TGTGCCAGCAGTGACTCCAGGGGAGGACTCACAGATACGCAGTATTTT,CASSDSRGGLTDTQYF
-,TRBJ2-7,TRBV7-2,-,TGTGCCAGCAGCCCCCACATGGCCCCTGGCTACGAGCAGTACTTC,CASSPHMAPGYEQYF
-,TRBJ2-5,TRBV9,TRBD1,TGTGCCAGCAGCCCCCTCGGGACAGGGGAAGAGACCCAGTACTTC,CASSPLGTGEETQYF
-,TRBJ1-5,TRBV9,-,TGTGCCAGCAGCTTATCGGGGGACTTCGGCAATCAGCCCCAGCATTTT,CASSLSGDFGNQPQHF
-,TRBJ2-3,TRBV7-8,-,TGTGCCAGCAGCCCAAATCGACTAGGAGGCACAGATACGCAGTATTTT,CASSPNRLGGTDTQYF
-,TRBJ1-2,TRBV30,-,TGTGCCTGGAGTGCGGGGGTAGGGCGAACCTTC,CAWSAGVGRTF
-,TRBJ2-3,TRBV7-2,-,TGTGCCAGCAGCCAGGGCGCAGATACGCAGTATTTT,CASSQGADTQYF
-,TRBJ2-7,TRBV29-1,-,TGCAGCGTTGAAGAAGGCAGATATCCCTCCTACGAGCAGTACTTC,CSVEEGRYPSYEQYF
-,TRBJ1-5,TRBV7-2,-,TGTGCCAGCAGCTTCCATGGGCAGGGAGGTCAGCCCCAGCATTTT,CASSFHGQGGQPQHF
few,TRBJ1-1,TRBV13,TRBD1,TGTGCCAGCAGCCGACGGACAGGGGCTGAAGCTTTCTTT,CASSRRTGAEAFF
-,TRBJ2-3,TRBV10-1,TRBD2,TGCGCCAGCAGTGAGTCAGGGCTAGCGGACACAGATACGCAGTATTTT,CASSESGLADTDTQYF
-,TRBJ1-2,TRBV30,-,TGTGCCTGGAGCCCCCGGTACGGGGGGCGACACTATGGCTACACCTTC,CAWSPRYGGRHYGYTF
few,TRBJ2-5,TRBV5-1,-,TGCGCCAGCAGCTTGTTCCAGCAAGAGACCCAGTACTTC,CASSLFQQETQYF
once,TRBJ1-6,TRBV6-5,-,TGTGCCAGCAGTTACCAACGGCCTAAACCGGGTTCACCCCTCCACTTT,CASSYQRPKPGSPLHF
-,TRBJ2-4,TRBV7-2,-,TGTGCCAGCAGCTTTGGTAGGGAGGTAAACATTCAGTACTTC,CASSFGREVNIQYF
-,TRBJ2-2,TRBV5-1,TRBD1,TGCGCCAGCAGTTCGACAGGGCCGAGGACCGGGGAGCTGTTTTTT,CASSSTGPRTGELFF
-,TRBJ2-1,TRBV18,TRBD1,TGTGCCAGCTCACAAGGACAGGGCACCTACAATGAGCAGTTCTTC,CASSQGQGTYNEQFF
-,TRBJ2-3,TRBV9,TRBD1,TGTGCCAGCAGCCCTGCGGACAGGGGAGGCACAGATACGCAGTATTTT,CASSPADRGGTDTQYF
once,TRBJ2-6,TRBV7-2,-,TGTGCCAGCAGCTTACAGTTCCGCAGTACTCCTGGGGCCAACGTCCTGACTTTC,CASSLQFRSTPGANVLTF
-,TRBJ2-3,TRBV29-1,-,TGCAGCGTTACAGGGAGGTTGGTGCCAGATACGCAGTATTTT,CSVTGRLVPDTQYF
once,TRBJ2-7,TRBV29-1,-,TGCAGGCGTGGGGGAGTCTACGAGCAGTACTTC,CRRGGVYEQYF
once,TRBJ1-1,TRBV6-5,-,TGTGCCAGCAGCCACGGGGGGGGCAGGGCTCCTGAAGCTTTCTTT,CASSHGGGRAPEAFF
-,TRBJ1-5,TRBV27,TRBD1,TGTGCCAGCAGTTTGACAGGGGATCAGCCCCAGCATTTT,CASSLTGDQPQHF
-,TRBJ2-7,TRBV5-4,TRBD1,TGTGCCAGCAGCAGGGGACAGCCCTACGAGCAGTACTTC,CASSRGQPYEQYF
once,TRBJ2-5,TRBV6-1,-,TGTGCCAGCAGTGAAGGCCGGACGCTCCCGGGGGAGACCCAGTACTTC,CASSEGRTLPGETQYF
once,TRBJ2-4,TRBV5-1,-,TGCGCCAGCAGCGCGGGACTGACCTCCGACATTCAGTACTTC,CASSAGLTSDIQYF
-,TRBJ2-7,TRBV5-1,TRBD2,TGCGCCAGCAGCTTGGGGACACTAGCGGGAGGCACCTACGAGCAGTACTTC,CASSLGTLAGGTYEQYF
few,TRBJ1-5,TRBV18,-,TGTGCCAGCTCACCAACAGGGACGAATCAGCCCCAGCATTTT,CASSPTGTNQPQHF
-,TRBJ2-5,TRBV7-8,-,TGTGCCAGCAGCTTAGTCTCCGTCCTCCAAGAGACCCAGTACTTC,CASSLVSVLQETQYF
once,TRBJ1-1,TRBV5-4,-,TGTGCCAGCAGCTTGGCAGTCGGGAGCGGCACTGAAGCTTTCTTT,CASSLAVGSGTEAFF
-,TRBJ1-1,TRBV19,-,TGTGCCAGTAGCCCGGGAAAGCCTACTGAAGCTTTCTTT,CASSPGKPTEAFF
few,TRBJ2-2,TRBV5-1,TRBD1,TGCGCCAGCAGCTTGGGCCCGGGACAGGGGGACACCGGGGAGCTGTTTTTT,CASSLGPGQGDTGELFF
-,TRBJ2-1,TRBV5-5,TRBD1,TGTGCCAGCAGCTTAGGACAGGGTACCTACAATGAGCAGTTCTTC,CASSLGQGTYNEQFF
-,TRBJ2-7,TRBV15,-,TGTGCCACCAGCAGAGATGGATACGAGCAGTACTTC,CATSRDGYEQYF
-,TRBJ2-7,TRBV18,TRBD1,TGTGCCAGCTCACTGGGACAGGGGGCTTCCTACGAGCAGTACTTC,CASSLGQGASYEQYF
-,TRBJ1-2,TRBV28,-,TGTGCCAGCAGTTTAACGAGGGTCCCCGTTGGTGGCTACACCTTC,CASSLTRVPVGGYTF
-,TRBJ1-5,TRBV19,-,TGTGCCAGTACGTTTTATTCGCGGGGGGCCCATCAGCCCCAGCATTTT,CASTFYSRGAHQPQHF
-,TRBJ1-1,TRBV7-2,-,TGTGCCAGCAGCTTCTATAAGGCAGGGAGGACTGAAGCTTTCTTT,CASSFYKAGRTEAFF
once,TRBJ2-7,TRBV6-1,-,TGTGCCAGCAGAGAAGGGGGGTTCCCCACCTACGAGCAGTACTTC,CASREGGFPTYEQYF
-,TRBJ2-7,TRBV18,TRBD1,TGTGCCAGCTCACCGACAGGGGCTAACTCCTACGAGCAGTACTTC,CASSPTGANSYEQYF
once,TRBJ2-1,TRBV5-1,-,TGCGCCAGCGCCCGGACCTTCAGCTCCTACAATGAGCAGTTCTTC,CASARTFSSYNEQFF
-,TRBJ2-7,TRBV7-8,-,TGTGCCAGCAGCTCTAGCATCTATAACGAGCAGTACTTC,CASSSSIYNEQYF
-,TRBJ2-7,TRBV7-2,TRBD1,TGTGCCAGCAGCTTAGCGGGACAGACCTACGAGCAGTACTTC,CASSLAGQTYEQYF
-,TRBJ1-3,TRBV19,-,TGTGCCAGTAGTCACCCAGGGAAGACTGGAAACACCATATATTTT,CASSHPGKTGNTIYF
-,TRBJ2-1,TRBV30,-,TGTGCCTGGAATTCTATCGGCAGAAAGGAGGTGCCCTACAATGAGCAGTTCTTC,CAWNSIGRKEVPYNEQFF